A single sample is the source of the 21 T cell receptor beta chains below, sequenced in a study. TCRdb re-derived calls from the RT-PCR reads in MiXCR, one entry per CDR3 protein. Among about 680,000 distinct CDR3 sequences listed, 11% to 15% were seen once. Sequencing used memory CD4+ T cells from blood. These receptors all stem from a female donor in good health, serving as a healthy control.

Many counts were recorded for this clonotype. The chain joins TRBV9 to TRBJ1-5, with a tentative D call TRBD1 (5 bases). Germline lookup yields CDR1 SGDLS and CDR2 YYNGEE. The CDR3 covers 14 residues. Trimming left V 0 bases short and J 15 bases short, with 19 bases between. The CDR3 bases are TGTGCCAGCAGCGTAGATGCCGGAGCGGGGACCCGGCATTTT. Translated: CASSVDAGAGTRHF.

This clonotype has more than one count but fewer than ten. The chain is built from TRBV5-5 and TRBJ2-7, with D perhaps matching TRBD1 (7 bases). Germline values: CDR1 SGHKS, CDR2 YYEKEE (reference sequence). The CDR3 sequence is 16 residues long. Trimming took 0 bases from V and 3 from J, leaving 16 bases between them. CDR3 residues: CASSLDAGGLFYEQYF. CDR3 in DNA: TGTGCCAGCAGCTTGGATGCAGGGGGGCTGTTCTACGAGCAGTACTTC.

This clonotype was seen repeatedly, ten times or more. The CDR3 DNA follows: TGCAGTGCTACAAAGACCATTTACGAGCAGTACTTC. It specifies CSATKTIYEQYF. This sequence joins TRBV20-1 and TRBJ2-7; D is uncertain. The germline V and J ends were trimmed by 4 bases and 4 bases, with 11 bases remaining between them. CDR1 is DFQATT, CDR2 SNEGSKA, per germline (reference sequence). The CDR3 runs to 12 residues.

This clonotype was counted once. Here the CDR3 reads CSANGQGYYEQYF. Written as DNA, the CDR3 is TGCAGTGCTAATGGACAGGGGTACTACGAGCAGTACTTC. The chain is built from TRBV20-1 and TRBJ2-7; 9 nucleotides line up with TRBD1. J lost 3 bases, V lost 4 bases, and 4 bases had no gene match. Germline CDR1 DFQATT, CDR2 SNEGSKA (reference sequence). The CDR3 totals 13 residues.

This clonotype was counted between two and nine times. V and J are TRBV4-3 and TRBJ2-1, with 9 bases identical to TRBD2. Trimming at V came to 0 bases and at J to 5 bases, leaving 5 bases not matched to a gene. There are 16 residues in the CDR3. Germline V gene sequence: CDR1 LGHNA, CDR2 YSLEER. DNA of the CDR3: TGCGCCAGCAGCCAAGATCCTAGCGGGAACCACAATGAGCAGTTCTTC. Protein product: CASSQDPSGNHNEQFF.

J is TRBJ2-1 and V is TRBV24-1, with D possibly being TRBD1 (5 bases). CDR1 KGHDR and CDR2 SFDVKD come from the germline V gene. V was clipped by 12 bases and J by 6 bases, with 17 bases between them. The CDR3 extends over 13 amino acids. The chain's CDR3 is CAVGVSGLNEQFF. The CDR3 DNA is TGTGCCGTAGGGGTGAGTGGGCTCAATGAGCAGTTCTTC.

This clonotype was seen only a few times. The V call is TRBV24-1, the J call TRBJ2-5; TRBD1 agrees at 11 bases. The CDR3 is made up of 16 amino acids. Looked up from germline, CDR1 is KGHDR and CDR2 is SFDVKD. The ends lost 4 bases at V and 5 bases at J; junction bases unmatched: 8. As DNA, the CDR3 is TGTGCCACCAGTGACACAGGGACAGGGGGTTCGGAGACCCAGTACTTC. Its translation: CATSDTGTGGSETQYF.

The rearrangement links TRBV6-5 to TRBJ2-1; 7 bases agree with TRBD2. The germline gives CDR1 MNHEY, CDR2 SVGAGI. V was pared by 2 bases and J by 7 bases, with 8 bases of the junction left unmatched. The CDR3 is made up of 15 amino acids. The CDR3 DNA reads as TGTGCCAGCAGTTACGGGCGGGAGAACGAGAATGAGCAGTTCTTC. Its protein product is CASSYGRENENEQFF.

In regard to this clonotype: A much larger clone differs by one base, so this may be a read error. The chain employs TRBV10-3 and TRBJ2-3; 10 bases fit TRBD1. CDR1 is ENHRY, CDR2 SYGVKD, per germline. The CDR3 totals 15 residues. Losses at the gene ends were 10 bases for V and 4 bases for J; bases not matched to a gene: 11. CDR3: CANLEGQGISDTQYF. In DNA, the CDR3 is TGTGCCAACCTAGAGGGACAGGGGATCTCAGATACGCAGTATTTT.

This clonotype was counted a few times. The chain uses TRBV12-3 or TRBV12-4 and TRBJ1-1, with D maybe TRBD1 (6 bases). This CDR3 region has 14 residues. V lost 5 bases and J 7 bases, leaving 17 bases between the germline ends. DNA for the CDR3: TGTGCCAGCAGTCTCGAACAGGGAGCTTTTGAAGCTTTCTTT. Protein sequence: CASSLEQGAFEAFF.

The V call is TRBV5-6, the J call TRBJ2-2; possible D gene TRBD1, 5 bases. V was shortened by 7 bases and J by 2 bases, with 12 bases between the two germline ends. This CDR3 is built from 14 residues. Per the germline V gene, CDR1 is SGHDT and CDR2 is YYEEEE. Here the CDR3 DNA reads TGTGCCAGCCGGCCAGGGCTCAACACCGGGGAGCTGTTTTTT. This codes for CASRPGLNTGELFF.

There are a few counts of this clonotype. The CDR3 sequence: CASSLGSRGVNSPLHF. In DNA form, the CDR3 reads TGTGCCAGCAGCTTAGGGTCCCGGGGCGTAAATTCACCCCTCCACTTT. The rearrangement uses TRBV7-9 and TRBJ1-6; D perhaps matches TRBD1 (5 bases). The CDR3 contains 16 residues. Trimming removed 1 base at V and 7 bases at J, with 14 bases between. Looked up from germline, CDR1 is SEHNR and CDR2 is FQNEAQ (reference sequence).

V and J are TRBV7-2 and TRBJ1-5; D might be TRBD1 (5 bases). The germline V and J ends were trimmed by 5 bases and 3 bases, with 8 bases remaining between them. The CDR3 runs 13 residues. CDR1 SGHTA and CDR2 FQGNSA come from the germline V gene. CDR3 region: CASSVQVNQPQHF. The CDR3 DNA follows: TGTGCCAGCAGCGTACAGGTCAATCAGCCCCAGCATTTT.

Ten or more counts support this clonotype. V and J are TRBV12-3 or TRBV12-4 and TRBJ1-2; no definite D call. V was clipped by 6 bases and J by 4 bases, with 3 bases between them. The CDR3 sequence is 10 residues long. The DNA for the CDR3 is TGTGCCAGCAGCGGCTATGGCTACACCTTC. It translates to CASSGYGYTF.

CDR3 sequence reads: CASSVAGRESEKLFF. The CDR3 DNA sequence: TGTGCCAGCAGCGTAGCGGGAAGGGAGAGTGAAAAACTGTTTTTT. The chain links TRBV9 to TRBJ1-4; D is undetermined. This CDR3 has 15 residues. The germline gives CDR1 SGDLS, CDR2 YYNGEE. With 0 bases removed from V and 7 bases from J, the gap between germline ends came to 13 bases. Combining the CDR3 with reference TRBV9 and TRBJ1-4 gives the whole variable domain DSGVTQTPKHLITATGQRVTLRCSPRSGDLSVYWYQQSLDQGLQFLIQYYNGEERAKGNILERFSAQQFPDLHSELNLSSLELGDSALYFCASSVAGRESEKLFFGSGTQLSVL.

Only a few counts were recorded for this clonotype. The chain combines TRBV7-2 with TRBJ2-3; a weak D match, TRBD1 (6 bases). V lost 1 base to trimming and J lost 0 bases, with 11 bases between them. Per the germline V gene, CDR1 is SGHTA and CDR2 is FQGNSA. The CDR3 contains 16 residues. CDR3 nucleotides: TGTGCCAGCAGCTTAGGGATGAGGGGGAGCACAGATACGCAGTATTTT. Amino acid sequence: CASSLGMRGSTDTQYF. Based on the CDR3 plus reference TRBV7-2 and TRBJ2-3, the full variable domain is GAGVSQSPSNKVTEKGKDVELRCDPISGHTALYWYRQSLGQGLEFLIYFQGNSAPDKSGLPSDRFSAERTGGSVSTLTIQRTQQEDSAVYLCASSLGMRGSTDTQYFGPGTRLTVL.

This clonotype was seen many times. The chain carries TRBV7-2 and TRBJ1-6; D gene uncertain. V was pared by 5 bases and J by 6 bases, with 14 bases between. Germline V gives CDR1 SGHTA, CDR2 FQGNSA. The CDR3 sequence is 15 residues long. The CDR3 region is CASSARVGANSPLHF. The CDR3 bases are TGTGCCAGCAGCGCTAGGGTCGGCGCTAATTCACCCCTCCACTTT.

This clonotype was observed a few times. This chain joins TRBV7-2 and TRBJ1-1; the D gene is possibly TRBD1 (5 bases). This CDR3 spans 14 amino acids. The germline V gene encodes CDR1 SGHTA and CDR2 FQGNSA. Trimming took off 5 bases at V and 3 bases at J, with 13 bases between the two ends. The CDR3 DNA reads TGTGCCAGCAGCCGGGACCTAATCTACACTGAAGCTTTCTTT. Encoded protein: CASSRDLIYTEAFF.

This clonotype occurred a few times. The chain joins TRBV21-1 to TRBJ1-6; the DNA was not used to check the table's D call, TRBD1. TRBV21-1 is a pseudogene locus. This CDR3 has 16 amino acids. CDR3 residues: CASSKVGNDSGSPLHF. For the CDR3, the DNA is TGTGCCAGCAGCAAAGTGGGGAACGACAGTGGTTCACCCCTCCACTTT.

This clonotype was observed at least ten times. This sequence joins TRBV15 and TRBJ1-2, with 8 bases matching TRBD1. This CDR3 contains 17 residues. The V and J ends lost 0 bases and 4 bases, in that order; junction bases with no gene match: 10. Germline assignment: CDR1 LNHNV and CDR2 YYDKDF (reference sequence). The CDR3 region is CATSRDRAPGGTYGYTF. The CDR3 region has the DNA TGTGCCACCAGCAGAGATCGGGCCCCAGGGGGCACCTATGGCTACACCTTC.

This clonotype was recorded many times. The V and J genes are TRBV28 and TRBJ2-5; D gene uncertain. The germline CDR1 and CDR2 sequences are MDHEN and SYDVKM. Trimming took 7 bases from V and 0 from J, leaving 12 bases between them. The CDR3 is 14 residues long. The CDR3 nucleotides are TGTGCCAGCATCCCCCGGGCTAACCAAGAGACCCAGTACTTC. This codes for CASIPRANQETQYF.